This TCR beta chain was captured in a study of cytomegalovirus exposure and HLA in healthy donors (TCRdb year 2017). Context from the whole study: An earlier analysis of some 550 of the donors reported roughly 300 Gb of sequence data and 100 million to 130 million unique TCR beta sequences from about 200 million T cells. An earlier analysis of 450 to 750 of the donors used high-throughput TCR beta sequencing to judge whether each TCR beta V gene segment behaved as functional or pseudogenic. Donor age, sex, ethnicity and CMV serostatus were compiled together with the repertoire data. Genome-wide SNP genotypes for about 65% of the 666 donors were used in a later genetic analysis, which treated that subset as a discovery cohort. Both class I and class II loci were covered by HLA typing, at four-digit resolution. The study was designed to test whether signatures of past pathogen exposure could be identified by cataloging public T cell receptors. In the later analysis, no new phenotypic data were used to find candidate immune exposures; instead, reliance was placed on TCR beta sequences and their occurrence across donors. Along with the roughly 710-subject first cohort, a separate validation cohort of over a hundred different subjects was used. Of the 300 to 450 genotyped donors, over 70% fell in the genetic ancestry cluster associated with self-reported Caucasian donors. To predict cytomegalovirus infection status, the study combined high-throughput TCR immunosequencing, statistical association of individual TCRs with disease status, and machine learning. Typing coverage varied by locus: roughly 629-640 donors for A, B, C, DRB1 and DQB1; more than 500 for DQA1; 600 to 610 for DPA1; roughly 450 for DPB1. Among 300 to 450 genotyped donors of the cohort, an average of around 240,000 unique TCR beta nucleotide sequences were sequenced per donor, roughly 18% of them non-productive. Around 330 gigabases of sequencing data and around 90 million unique TCR sequences made up an early release that covered approximately 620 HLA-typed donors. The T cell repertoires of several hundred subjects were profiled by immunosequencing and related to cytomegalovirus serostatus. Because of strong linkage in the cohort, five DR-DQ haplotypes were treated as single units for association and clustering. Every discovery cohort repertoire had been produced on one sequencing platform. A later analysis re-analyzed previously published TCR beta repertoires from 650 to 800 donors and added high-resolution HLA genotyping to study TCR occurrence patterns. What the authors observed across the whole study: Most TCR sequences were seen in very few donors, while some public TCRs were found in many individuals. The study listed 164 TCR beta chains as associated with cytomegalovirus. According to a later analysis, parvovirus B19, influenza, CMV and Epstein-Barr virus appeared linked to several top co-occurrence clusters. A further reported finding was that TCR beta sequences accurately predicted the HLA-A and HLA-B alleles for most subjects in the first cohort. A later genetic analysis reported fewer N-insertions in productive TCRs among donors in an Asian-associated ancestry cluster than the roughly 700-donor mean. The classifier was reported to diagnose cytomegalovirus status with high specificity and sensitivity in both the original and validation cohorts. An association between a missense DCLRE1C variant and V-gene and J-gene trimming of TCR beta chains was found in a later genetic analysis and replicated in an independent cohort. A few of the identified cytomegalovirus-associated TCR beta chains were confirmed in vitro to be specific for cytomegalovirus antigens. In this cohort, only TCR beta chains were sequenced, and detectable features were limited by the absence of alpha or paired-chain data. In a later analysis, over 15,000 TCR beta sequences were associated with specific HLA alleles at a false discovery rate of 0.05. In a later analysis, most CMV-associated TCR beta chains were found to appear HLA-restricted, with HLA associations seemingly driven largely by CMV exposure. Presence/absence analyses assumed roughly uniform sequencing depth across donors, an assumption that may not hold. A later analysis found that TCR association rates varied across HLA loci, with DRB1 alleles showing the most associated TCRs and HLA-C alleles the fewest. Compared with equally common non-associated chains, HLA-associated TCR beta chains in a later analysis were more clonally expanded and had lower generation probabilities. Some IMGT-functional V segments, including TRBV6-2 and TRBV6-3, could not be distinguished by the 87-base-pair reads and were therefore excluded. Linkage disequilibrium might explain the correlated functional status among segregating V segments, but an unknown experimental factor could not be ruled out. When HLA alleles, especially DR and DQ, strongly co-occurred, attributing TCR associations to individual alleles was difficult. A cluster of highly shared sequence variants was judged likely to be a technical artifact of the sequencing pipeline. The authors suggested that the approach could potentially be extended to other disease states and immunological phenotypes. An earlier analysis of around 540 of the donors showed that most TCR beta V segments appeared in productive rearrangements either about 87% or about 30% of the time, which broadly matched IMGT annotations. The only immune exposure information available for the cohort was CMV serostatus. Because HLA typing was unavailable for some donors at each locus, only the typed subset was used in association tests. Because counts were too low, roughly 16 rarely observed V segments, including chromosome 9 orphons, were excluded from the earlier analysis of some 540 of the donors.

Turning to this clone: The clone's antigen remains unknown. No much larger clonotype is one base removed from it; base qualities were not supplied.

Receptors were amplified or captured by the immunoSEQ multiplex PCR assay. A mixture of 60 forward primers for TCR Vbeta segments and 13 reverse primers for TCR Jbeta segments was used in the multiplex PCR. A multiplex PCR assay on genomic DNA amplified the CDR3 region of rearranged TCR beta genes. Amplified TCR beta libraries were sequenced as 87-base-pair reads on the Illumina HiSeq System. Per the original workflow: Across the roughly 700 repertoires, a later analysis counted 80 million or so unique TCR beta chains, roughly 11 million of which were shared by at least two donors. A nearest-neighbor algorithm error-corrected the raw reads and collapsed the reads into unique sequences, merging closely related sequences to remove PCR and sequencing errors. Alignment of CDR3 sequences to IMGT reference sequences was used to assign V, D and J gene segments. For a sequence to be retained, at least a six-nucleotide match to both a V gene segment and a J gene segment was required. A rearrangement was called productive if the CDR3 had no stop codons and remained in frame with V and J, and every other rearrangement was called non-productive. CDR3 was defined according to IMGT convention as the region running from the second conserved V-encoded cysteine to the conserved J-encoded phenylalanine. The earlier analysis of 500 to 750 of the donors excluded any sequence lacking an unambiguous match to a single V gene segment. In an earlier analysis of 587 of the donors, V segments were called functional above 56.7% productive rearrangements and were called segregating when the between-donor standard deviation exceeded 5%. A statistical classification framework was built to diagnose cytomegalovirus status from the catalog of TCR beta chain sequences. A later analysis assigned V and J genes by comparing TCR nucleotide sequences with IMGT/GENE-DB human TR gene sequences. The TCRdist pipeline was used in a later analysis to assign CDR3 sequences and most-parsimonious VDJ recombination scenarios. A later analysis defined each TCR beta chain by its CDR3 amino acid sequence plus V-gene family, and excluded reads lacking a unique V-gene family. As a way to deal with suspected cross-contamination and a sequencing artifact, a later analysis dropped more than 500 nucleotide sequences that were highly shared and had low generation probability. A later analysis calculated a clonal expansion index for each public chain from normalized within-repertoire ranks of inferred template counts. A later analysis computed generation probabilities with a VDJ recombination model fitted to out-of-frame rearrangements, and checked the results against IGoR. Hypergeometric tests were used in a later analysis to score TCR-TCR, TCR-HLA and TCR-CMV co-occurrence, with a repertoire-size bias correction applied to the TCR pairs. To estimate false discovery rates, a later analysis permuted the HLA or CMV assignments 20 times. In a later analysis, co-occurring TCRs were grouped with DBSCAN, and TCRdist sequence similarity was added when clustering was performed within HLA-allele-positive subsets. Repertoires with fewer than 30,000 or more than 120,000 public chains, plus five repertoires with anomalous nucleotide sharing, were excluded from co-occurrence clustering. What TCRdb holds here is the immuneACCESS table cut down to in-frame rearrangements. Part of the clones is not present; checked against another copy, under half of the missing clones reflect an unresolved V gene, and the others are unexplained. V and J calls and clone size are copied from that table; D and trimming were computed from the DNA. A total of 150,000 to 200,000 clones appear in this sample, approximately 80% of them only once. 1.5% to 2% of the sample comes from the top ten.

V gives up 0 bases and J gives up 4 bases, and the segment between their germline ends measures 17 bases. Spanning cysteine to phenylalanine, the CDR3 consists of 16 amino acids. Only the CDR3 portion is preserved as DNA: 48 bases, with reading frame beginning at the first base. CDR1 and CDR2 are drawn from the germline V gene: SGHDT, YYEEEE. The cohort was made up of 500 to 850 healthy bone marrow donors. At the time of sampling, all cohort members were nominally healthy, though unrecorded immune exposures were likely present. The donor tested CMV seronegative and was one of the 352 seronegative cohort members. A peripheral blood sample was collected from each donor, and TCR beta sequencing was performed on peripheral blood mononuclear cells. The Qiagen DNeasy Blood Extraction Kit was used to extract genomic DNA from the blood cell samples.

The V and J segments used are TRBV5-6 and TRBJ2-7; a tentative D call is TRBD2 (7 bases match). Sequencing was done on a sample of PBMCs. The origin of this receptor is a woman aged 25 to 45 in good health and CMV-seronegative. The CDR3 reads CASSLVEGGGKYEQYF. At the DNA level, the sequence is TGTGCCAGCAGCTTGGTTGAGGGGGGAGGGAAATACGAGCAGTACTTC.